This is a list of T cell receptor beta chains from one sample in a study of blood T cells in healthy people across ages. TCRdb re-called the 5' RACE reads with MiXCR, one entry per CDR3 protein. The sample has hundreds of thousands of distinct CDR3 sequences; 47% are singletons. The sequenced material came from blood. Source of these receptors: a man older than 75 in good health. Each CDR3 is given with its conserved first and last residue. Each record gives: J gene, V gene, clone size, D gene, CDR3 DNA, CDR3 protein. A D gene is named only where the DNA matches it firmly. Some rows have no size entry. The others give once, few or many, or a class for an expanded clone.

>TRBJ2-5|TRBV7-2|-|-
TGTGCCAGCAGCCCAATAGGGGAAGAGACCCAGTACTTC
CASSPIGEETQYF
>TRBJ2-7|TRBV20-1|few|-
TGCAGTGCTAGTCCCCAGGTCCTGAACTACGAGCAGTACTTC
CSASPQVLNYEQYF
>TRBJ1-6|TRBV25-1|few|-
TGTGCCAGCTCCGGAGCGAGGGGAGGTAATTCACCCCTCCACTTT
CASSGARGGNSPLHF
>TRBJ2-5|TRBV20-1|few|TRBD2
TGCAGTGCGCAGACTAGCGGGAGGAGGGCGGAGACCCAGTACTTC
CSAQTSGRRAETQYF
>TRBJ2-7|TRBV6-2/TRBV6-3|-|-
TGTGCCAGCAGTTACTCTTGCGGGGATTCCTACGAGCAGTACTTC
CASSYSCGDSYEQYF
>TRBJ2-3|TRBV7-9|few|-
TGTGCCAGCGGTATTCCTGATACGCAGTATTTT
CASGIPDTQYF
>TRBJ1-2|TRBV7-2|-|TRBD1
TGTGCCAGCAGCTTAGAATCCGGGGACAGCTTCTATGGCTACACCTTC
CASSLESGDSFYGYTF
>TRBJ2-7|TRBV20-1|few|TRBD1
TGCAGTGCTTCCCGTCCCGGGACAGGGCCCTACGAGCAGTACTTC
CSASRPGTGPYEQYF
>TRBJ1-6|TRBV28|few|-
TGTGCCAGCAGTTTATGGAATCAGAAAAATTCACCCCTCCACTTT
CASSLWNQKNSPLHF
>TRBJ2-4|TRBV20-1|-|-
TGCAGTGCTGAAAGGGACAAAAACATTCAGTACTTC
CSAERDKNIQYF
>TRBJ2-1|TRBV30|-|TRBD2
TGTGCCTGCCGGACTAGCGGGATAGGCGATGAGCAGTTCTTC
CACRTSGIGDEQFF
>TRBJ2-1|TRBV20-1|few|TRBD2
TGCAGTGCGACAGCTAGCGGGAGGACCAATGAGCAGTTCTTC
CSATASGRTNEQFF
>TRBJ2-3|TRBV3-1|-|TRBD1
TGTGCCAGCAGCAAGGGGACAGGGTTTGCAGATACGCAGTATTTT
CASSKGTGFADTQYF
>TRBJ2-2|TRBV30|-|-
TGTGCCTACCGTTGGTCCGCGAACACCGGGGAGCTGTTTTTT
CAYRWSANTGELFF
>TRBJ2-3|TRBV18|many|-
TGCGCCAGCAGCCCCAGGGGACACACAGATACGCAGTATTTT
CASSPRGHTDTQYF
>TRBJ1-2|TRBV20-1|-|TRBD1
TGCAGTGCTAGACACGGACAGGAGCTTGGCTACACCTTC
CSARHGQELGYTF